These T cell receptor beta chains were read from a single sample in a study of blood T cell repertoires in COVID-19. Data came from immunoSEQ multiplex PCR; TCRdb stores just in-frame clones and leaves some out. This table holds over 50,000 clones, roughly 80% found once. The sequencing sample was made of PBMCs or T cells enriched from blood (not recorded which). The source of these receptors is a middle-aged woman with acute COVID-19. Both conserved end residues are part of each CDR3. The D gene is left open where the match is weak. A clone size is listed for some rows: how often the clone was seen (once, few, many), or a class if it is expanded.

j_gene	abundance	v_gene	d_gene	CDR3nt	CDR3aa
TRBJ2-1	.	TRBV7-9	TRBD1	TGTGCCAGCAGCTTAGGGGCAGGGGGAATAAGGAATGAGCAGTTCTTC	CASSLGAGGIRNEQFF
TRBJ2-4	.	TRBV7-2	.	TGTGCCAGCAGCTTCGGGTTAGCCAAAAACATTCAGTACTTC	CASSFGLAKNIQYF
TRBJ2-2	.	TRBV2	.	TGTGCCAGCAGTATTAGTACGACAGGAGTCGGGGAGCTGTTTTTT	CASSISTTGVGELFF
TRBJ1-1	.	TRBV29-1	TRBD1	TGCAGCGTTGAAGCGACAGGGCTGGGCACTGAAGCTTTCTTT	CSVEATGLGTEAFF
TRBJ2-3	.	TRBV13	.	TGTGCCAGCAGCTTAGCGGCAGATACGCAGTATTTT	CASSLAADTQYF
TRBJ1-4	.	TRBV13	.	TGTGCCAGCAGCATCAGGGGACACCAGGAAAAACTGTTTTTT	CASSIRGHQEKLFF
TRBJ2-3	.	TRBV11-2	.	TGTGCCAGCAGCTTAAGGATAGCCACAGATACGCAGTATTTT	CASSLRIATDTQYF
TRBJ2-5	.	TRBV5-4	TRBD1	TGTGCCAGCAGCCCTACCGGGACAGGGGGCGCGAGGCAAGAGACCCAGTACTTC	CASSPTGTGGARQETQYF
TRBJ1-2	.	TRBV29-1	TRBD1	TGCAGCGTTGAAGAGGCCCAGGGGGCGCAAGGCTACACCTTC	CSVEEAQGAQGYTF
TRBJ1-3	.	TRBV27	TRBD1	TGTGCCAGCAGTCCGGACAGGGGTGGTGGAAACACCATATATTTT	CASSPDRGGGNTIYF
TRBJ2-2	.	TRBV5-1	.	TGCGCCAGCAGCTTGTCGGTCACCGGGGAGCTGTTTTTT	CASSLSVTGELFF
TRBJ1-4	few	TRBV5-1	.	TGCGCCAGCAGCGAAGCGCCCTATGAAAAACTGTTTTTT	CASSEAPYEKLFF
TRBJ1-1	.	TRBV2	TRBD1	TGTGCCAGCAGGTGGACAGGCGGAGATGAAGCTTTCTTT	CASRWTGGDEAFF
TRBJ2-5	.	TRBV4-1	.	TGCGCCAGCAGCCGCCCCTTGGAGGTACCTAGGGACTTC	CASSRPLEVPRDF
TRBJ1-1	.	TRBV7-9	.	TGTGCCAGCAGGCCAAAGGGCGGGGGAATGAACACTGAAGCTTTCTTT	CASRPKGGGMNTEAFF
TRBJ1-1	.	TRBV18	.	TGTGCCAGCTCCCCATTGACAGGCCTGAACACTGAAGCTTTCTTT	CASSPLTGLNTEAFF
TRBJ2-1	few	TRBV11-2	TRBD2	TGTGCCAGCAGCACTCGGACTAGCGGGAGGAATGAGCAGTTCTTC	CASSTRTSGRNEQFF
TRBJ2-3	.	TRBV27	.	TGTGCCAGCAGTTCCCGGGGTGCAGATACGCAGTATTTT	CASSSRGADTQYF
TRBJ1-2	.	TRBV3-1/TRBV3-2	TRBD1	TGTGCCAGCAGCCTGCTAGGGGGCCTTGAGGGCTACACCTTC	CASSLLGGLEGYTF
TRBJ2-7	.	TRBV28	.	TGTGCCAGCAGAGGTTTCAGGGGATCCTACGAGCAGTACTTC	CASRGFRGSYEQYF
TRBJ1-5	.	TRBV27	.	TGTGCCAGCTCGTCCAGGGGCGCGCTCAGCAATCAGCCCCAGCATTTT	CASSSRGALSNQPQHF
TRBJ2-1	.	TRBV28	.	TGTGCCAGCAGTTCGGGACTCCACAATGAGCAGTTCTTC	CASSSGLHNEQFF